The following is a T cell receptor (beta chain) sequence with its context. The antigen remains unidentified. Together with a sample-barcoded 5' primer, a J-beta primer mix was included in a second PCR lasting roughly 6 to 12 cycles. A minimum of 2.5 million CDR3-containing paired-end reads was obtained for each sample. TCRdb reanalysed the 5' RACE reads using MiXCR and keeps one entry per CDR3 protein. The table records around 800,000 distinct CDR3 sequences, less than 80% of them present only once. Germline loops: CDR1 LGHNA, CDR2 YSLEER. V was pared by 0 bases and J by 6 bases, with 10 bases between. The length of the CDR3 is 14 residues. This sample is part of a study of blood T cells in healthy people across ages. Study outcomes and limitations: Per million T cells, the diversity of TCR beta decreased roughly linearly as age advanced. Aged donors had fewer naive CD4+ cells and lower diversity than long-lived donors.

Peripheral blood samples of around 9.5 milliliters were drawn from each donor. The TCR was taken from a man aged 25 to 40 in good health. Sequenced: blood. The V and J genes are TRBV4-3 and TRBJ2-3, with D unresolved. The DNA of the CDR3 is TGCGCCAGCAGCCAAGATCCGGGTCCGGATACGCAGTATTTT. It specifies CASSQDPGPDTQYF.